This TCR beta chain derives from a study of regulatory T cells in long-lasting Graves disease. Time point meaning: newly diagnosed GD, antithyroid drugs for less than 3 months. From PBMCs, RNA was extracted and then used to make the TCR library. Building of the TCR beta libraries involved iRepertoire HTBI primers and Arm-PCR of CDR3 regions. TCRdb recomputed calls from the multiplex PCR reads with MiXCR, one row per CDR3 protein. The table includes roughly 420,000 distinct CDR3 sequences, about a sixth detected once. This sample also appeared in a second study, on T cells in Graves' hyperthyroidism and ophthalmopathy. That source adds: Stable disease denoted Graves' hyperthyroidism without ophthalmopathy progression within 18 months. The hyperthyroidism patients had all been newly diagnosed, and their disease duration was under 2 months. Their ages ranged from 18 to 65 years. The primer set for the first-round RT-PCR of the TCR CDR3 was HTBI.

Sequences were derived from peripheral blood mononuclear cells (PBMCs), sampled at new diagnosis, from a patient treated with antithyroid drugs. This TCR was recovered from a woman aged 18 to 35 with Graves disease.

CDR3 residues: CASSLVGGGTGDEKLFF. The CDR3 bases are TGTGCCAGCAGTTTAGTCGGGGGCGGGACAGGGGATGAAAAACTGTTTTTT. The chain links TRBV12-3 or TRBV12-4 to TRBJ1-4, with 10 nucleotides matching TRBD1. V lost 1 base, J lost 6 bases, and 8 bases stayed unmatched. The CDR3 has 17 residues.